Below are 31 T cell receptor beta chains sequenced from a single sample in a study of T-cell memory formation after mild COVID-19. In TCRdb, the 5' RACE reads were re-called with MiXCR into one record per CDR3 protein. Among 80,000 to 95,000 distinct CDR3 sequences listed, around a quarter were seen once. Sequencing was done on a sample of PBMCs or a T cell subset sorted from them (not recorded which). These receptors originate from a man aged 18 to 30 who had mild COVID-19 (a few samples of this study predate the infection). Cell type and time point are not known.

This sequence joins TRBV6-1 and TRBJ2-3; TRBD1 matches at 7 bases. This CDR3 contains 14 residues. With 10 bases clipped from V and 2 bases from J, the junction kept 9 bases outside the gene matches. Germline V gene data show CDR1 as MNHNS and CDR2 as SASEGT. DNA of the CDR3: TGTGCCACCATGGACAGGAGTTTCACAGATACGCAGTATTTT. Its protein product is CATMDRSFTDTQYF.

This clonotype has a handful of counts. This chain uses TRBV29-1 with TRBJ1-1; 7 nucleotides line up with TRBD1. V dropped 4 bases and J dropped 0; count of bases not matched to a gene: 17. CDR3 length: 18 residues. Looked up from germline, CDR1 is SQVTM and CDR2 is ANQGSEA. The CDR3 sequence is CSVGGGEISDGLNTEAFF. As DNA, the CDR3 is TGCAGCGTTGGAGGGGGCGAAATTTCGGACGGTTTGAACACTGAAGCTTTCTTT.

This sequence joins TRBV30 and TRBJ1-2; no reliable D call. The CDR3 consists of 13 residues. Trimming shortened V by 0 bases and J by 8 bases, and 13 bases separated the two germline ends. Germline-derived CDR1 and CDR2 are GTSNPN and SVGIG (reference sequence). This CDR3 is CAWSVGLSGGYTF. In DNA, the CDR3 is TGTGCCTGGAGTGTTGGGCTGAGCGGGGGCTACACCTTC.

This chain joins TRBV7-9 and TRBJ2-2; D possibly corresponds to TRBD1 (6 bases). CDR1 and CDR2 from the germline V gene are SEHNR and FQNEAQ (reference sequence). The CDR3 consists of 15 residues. V lost 1 base, J lost 3 bases, and 9 bases lay in between. CDR3 nucleotide sequence: TGTGCCAGCAGCTTAGAGGGGGTCTACACCGGGGAGCTGTTTTTT. The encoded protein is CASSLEGVYTGELFF.

This clonotype was counted at least ten times. This chain connects TRBV4-1 to TRBJ2-2, with D tentatively TRBD1 (6 bases). CDR3 length: 15 amino acids. Trimming stripped 4 bases from V and 2 bases from J, with 11 bases between. Germline lookup yields CDR1 MGHRA and CDR2 YSYEKL. CDR3 sequence (DNA): TGCGCCAGCAGCCTTGCCGGGACAAACACCGGGGAGCTGTTTTTT. This translates into CASSLAGTNTGELFF.

This clonotype was picked up many times. The chain joins TRBV18 to TRBJ2-3, with 9 bases fitting TRBD1. The ends lost 5 bases at V and 0 bases at J; junction bases unmatched: 6. This CDR3 is built from 16 residues. Germline V gene lookup returns CDR1 KGHSH and CDR2 LQKENI. DNA for the CDR3: TGTGCCAGCTCAGCACAGGGGGCGGATAGCACAGATACGCAGTATTTT. Translation: CASSAQGADSTDTQYF.

This clonotype came up a few times. J is TRBJ2-1 and V is TRBV11-2; tentative D call: TRBD2 (7 bases). Per germline, CDR1 SGHAT and CDR2 FQNNGV. V dropped 2 bases and J dropped 10 bases, with 21 bases sitting between them. This CDR3 comprises 16 residues. This chain's CDR3 is CASSLNWGGFIREQFF. In DNA, the CDR3 is TGTGCCAGCAGCTTAAATTGGGGGGGCTTTATTAGGGAGCAGTTCTTC.

This clonotype has more than one count but fewer than ten. CDR3 coding DNA: TGCGCCAGCAGCTTGGCGAGCCGGGTTCCCGATAGCAATCAGCCCCAGCATTTT. This encodes CASSLASRVPDSNQPQHF. The chain uses TRBV5-1 and TRBJ1-5, with D unresolved. Trimming removed 0 bases at V and 0 bases at J, with 16 bases between. This CDR3 spans 18 amino acids. Germline V gives CDR1 SGHRS, CDR2 YFSETQ.

The chain couples TRBV19 to TRBJ2-1; D may correspond to TRBD1 or TRBD2 (5 bases each). The ends were cut back, 6 bases at V and 5 bases at J, with 14 bases in the middle. CDR1 is LNHDA, CDR2 SQIVND, per germline (reference sequence). There are 14 residues in the CDR3. The CDR3 reads CASSNRGENNEQFF. The CDR3 nucleotides are TGTGCCAGTAGCAATAGGGGAGAGAACAATGAGCAGTTCTTC. The variable domain in full, with the rest retrieved from reference TRBV19 and TRBJ2-1, is DGGITQSPKYLFRKEGQNVTLSCEQNLNHDAMYWYRQDPGQGLRLIYYSQIVNDFQKGDIAEGYSVSREKKESFPLTVTSAQKNPTAFYLCASSNRGENNEQFFGPGTRLTVL.

The gene calls are TRBV3-1 and TRBJ1-1, with D unresolved. Germline V gene lookup returns CDR1 LGHDT and CDR2 YNNKEL (reference sequence). This CDR3 has 13 amino acids. Trimming shortened V by 4 bases and J by 4 bases, and 10 bases separated the two germline ends. In nucleotides, the CDR3 is TGTGCCAGCAGCCCCACCCTGGGCACTGAAGCTTTCTTT. This translates into CASSPTLGTEAFF.

V gene TRBV11-2 combines with J gene TRBJ2-5; 10 nucleotides line up with TRBD2. From germline, CDR1 is SGHAT and CDR2 FQNNGV. This CDR3 has 16 amino acids. The V segment lost 5 bases and the J segment 4 bases; nucleotides outside the gene matches: 10. CDR3 loop: CASSPGAGGPGETQYF. CDR3 DNA: TGTGCCAGCAGCCCTGGAGCGGGGGGGCCGGGAGAGACCCAGTACTTC.

V usage is TRBV7-9 and J usage is TRBJ2-7; 7 bases agree with TRBD2. Trimming at V came to 8 bases and at J to 5 bases, leaving 6 bases not matched to a gene. This CDR3 has 12 amino acids. CDR1 is SEHNR and CDR2 is FQNEAQ in the germline V gene (reference sequence). The CDR3 here is CASGSRGDEQYV. CDR3 coding DNA: TGTGCCAGCGGTTCCCGGGGGGACGAGCAGTACGTC.

The V and J genes are TRBV6-2 or TRBV6-3 and TRBJ2-5; D unresolved. This CDR3 contains 14 residues. Germline lookup yields CDR1 MNHEY and CDR2 SVGEGT. V lost 3 bases and J lost 5, with 13 bases in between. The CDR3 here is CASSYPDDSETQYF. The CDR3, as DNA: TGTGCCAGCAGTTATCCGGACGATTCGGAGACCCAGTACTTC.

The chain couples TRBV7-9 to TRBJ1-5; D is perhaps TRBD1 (5 bases). The germline V gene has CDR1 SEHNR and CDR2 FQNEAQ (reference sequence). This CDR3 has 13 residues. V gave up 5 bases and J gave up 4 bases, with 9 bases separating them. CDR3 residues: CASSQEGNQPQHF. In DNA form, the CDR3 reads TGTGCCAGCAGCCAGGAGGGGAATCAGCCCCAGCATTTT.

This clonotype has more than one count but fewer than ten. The V gene is TRBV27, the J gene TRBJ2-2; D remains unclear. V lost 9 bases to trimming and J lost 6 bases, with 14 bases between them. The CDR3 runs to 13 residues. Germline V lookup: CDR1 MNHEY, CDR2 SMNVEV (reference sequence). CDR3 nucleotide sequence: TGTGCCAGTGCGGCCGGTGGCCCCGGGGAGCTGTTTTTT. It specifies CASAAGGPGELFF.

The rearrangement joins TRBV7-9 to TRBJ1-5; D is unresolved. CDR1 and CDR2 from the germline V gene are SEHNR and FQNEAQ (reference sequence). V lost 8 bases, J lost 5 bases, and 16 bases lay in between. This CDR3 has 14 residues. The DNA for the CDR3 is TGTGCCAGCGTCTTCGACGACACGGATCAGCCCCAGCATTTT. Residues: CASVFDDTDQPQHF.

This chain connects TRBV7-9 to TRBJ1-1, with 9 bases fitting TRBD1. This CDR3 is built from 15 residues. Looked up from germline, CDR1 is SEHNR and CDR2 is FQNEAQ (reference sequence). V dropped 5 bases and J dropped 3; count of bases not matched to a gene: 7. CDR3 in DNA: TGTGCCAGCAGCCCGGACAGGGGACAATACACTGAAGCTTTCTTT. It is translated as CASSPDRGQYTEAFF.

The CDR3 nucleotides are TGTGCCAGCAGTTTATTCAGACAGGGTATAGACTATGGCTACACCTTC. It is translated as CASSLFRQGIDYGYTF. The rearrangement uses TRBV28 and TRBJ1-2; TRBD1 agrees at 7 bases. This CDR3 is built from 16 residues. Looked up from germline, CDR1 is MDHEN and CDR2 is SYDVKM. J lost 3 bases, V lost 1 base, and 8 bases had no gene match.

This clonotype was observed a handful of times. This rearrangement joins TRBV4-1 to TRBJ2-7, with TRBD1 matching over 8 bases. J lost 2 bases, V lost 1 base, and 7 bases had no gene match. The germline CDR1 and CDR2 sequences are MGHRA and YSYEKL. The CDR3 totals 16 residues. The CDR3 reads CASSQVGGQGAYEQYF. The CDR3 DNA sequence: TGCGCCAGCAGCCAAGTGGGTGGACAGGGAGCCTACGAGCAGTACTTC.

This clonotype appeared a few times. The gene calls are TRBV5-5 and TRBJ2-3; 12 bases match TRBD2. The junction had 20 bases not matched to a gene; V was cut back by 3 bases and J by 0 bases. Germline V lookup: CDR1 SGHKS, CDR2 YYEKEE (reference sequence). The CDR3 length is 22 residues. In nucleotides, the CDR3 is TGTGCCAGCAGCTCGTCCTACCTCCCGGAGACTAGCGGGGGCCCTAGCACAGATACGCAGTATTTT. Its protein product is CASSSSYLPETSGGPSTDTQYF.

The chain uses TRBV7-9 and TRBJ2-3, with TRBD1 matching 9 bases. V shed 3 bases, J shed 2 bases, and the junction held 6 bases outside the gene matches. Per germline, CDR1 SEHNR and CDR2 FQNEAQ (reference sequence). The CDR3 runs 16 residues. CDR3 sequence (DNA): TGTGCCAGCAGCTTCCTCAGGGACAGGGACACAGATACGCAGTATTTT. The encoded protein is CASSFLRDRDTDTQYF. Full variable domain (remainder filled in from reference TRBV7-9 and TRBJ2-3): DTGVSQNPRHKITKRGQNVTFRCDPISEHNRLYWYRQTLGQGPEFLTYFQNEAQLEKSRLLSDRFSAERPKGSFSTLEIQRTEQGDSAMYLCASSFLRDRDTDTQYFGPGTRLTVL.

This clonotype came up many times. The rearrangement links TRBV4-3 to TRBJ2-1, with 9 bases matching TRBD2. J was trimmed by 4 bases and V by 0 bases; bases with no gene match: 4. Germline loops: CDR1 LGHNA, CDR2 YSLEER. The CDR3 spans 16 residues. DNA for the CDR3: TGCGCCAGCAGCCAAGATTCCGCGGGGGGGTACAATGAGCAGTTCTTC. As protein: CASSQDSAGGYNEQFF.

This clonotype turned up a few times. This chain connects TRBV20-1 to TRBJ1-2, with D possibly being TRBD1 (5 bases). Germline V CDR1 and CDR2: DFQATT, SNEGSKA (reference sequence). Trimming took 6 bases from V and 3 from J, leaving 20 bases between them. The length of the CDR3 is 15 residues. The CDR3 DNA follows: TGCAGTGCCACCGGGACTGGGAGGTTCTACTATGGCTACACCTTC. This gives the protein CSATGTGRFYYGYTF.

V and J are TRBV10-3 and TRBJ2-5; 10 bases align to TRBD2. The CDR3 consists of 16 residues. The ends lost 2 bases at V and 5 bases at J; junction bases unmatched: 8. Germline lookup yields CDR1 ENHRY and CDR2 SYGVKD. The CDR3 loop is CAISEPAGGPMETQYF. In DNA, the CDR3 is TGTGCCATCAGTGAGCCAGCGGGGGGGCCTATGGAGACCCAGTACTTC.

This clonotype occurred a few times. This rearrangement joins TRBV4-1 to TRBJ2-2, with TRBD1 matching 10 bases. Germline V gives CDR1 MGHRA, CDR2 YSYEKL. CDR3 length equals 15 residues. Losses at the gene ends were 5 bases for V and 3 bases for J; bases not matched to a gene: 3. The CDR3 loop reads CASSDRGRDTGELFF. The CDR3 nucleotides read TGCGCCAGCAGCGACAGGGGGCGCGACACCGGGGAGCTGTTTTTT.

Only a few counts were recorded for this clonotype. This chain uses TRBV6-2 or TRBV6-3 with TRBJ2-2; D is ambiguous. The V gene's germline CDR1 is MNHEY and CDR2 SVGEGT. The CDR3 runs 17 residues. Trimming stripped 2 bases from V and 3 bases from J, with 16 bases between. The CDR3 spells CASSYMGTLSDTGELFF. Here the CDR3 DNA reads TGTGCCAGCAGTTACATGGGCACCCTCTCTGACACCGGGGAGCTGTTTTTT.

This chain uses TRBV28 with TRBJ2-3; 9 nucleotides line up with TRBD2. Germline V gives CDR1 MDHEN, CDR2 SYDVKM. This CDR3 comprises 16 residues. Trimming at V came to 7 bases and at J to 2 bases, leaving 10 bases not matched to a gene. The CDR3 reads CASTPSSGGHTDTQYF. DNA of the CDR3: TGTGCCAGCACGCCAAGTAGCGGGGGCCACACAGATACGCAGTATTTT.

At least ten counts were recorded for this clonotype. The genes are TRBV6-6 and TRBJ2-7, with D unclear. The V and J ends lost 5 bases and 7 bases respectively, with 15 bases between them. CDR3 size: 13 residues. Germline lookup yields CDR1 MNHNY and CDR2 SVGAGI (reference sequence). The CDR3 DNA reads as TGTGCCAGCAGTCTGACGTATCAAGGGGAGCAGTACTTC. Encoded protein: CASSLTYQGEQYF.

This clonotype was seen more than once but under ten times. The genes are TRBV24-1 and TRBJ2-3; 8 bases align to TRBD2. The ends lost 10 bases at V and 10 bases at J; junction bases unmatched: 21. Germline CDR1 KGHDR, CDR2 SFDVKD. The CDR3 is 16 residues long. The CDR3 DNA reads as TGTGCCACTACGGACAGTTCGGGGGGGATACGCACACCGCAGTATTTT. This gives the protein CATTDSSGGIRTPQYF.

In its sample, this clonotype was seen a few times. The chain is built from TRBV12-3 or TRBV12-4 and TRBJ1-2; a weak D match, TRBD1 (5 bases). Trimming shortened V by 3 bases and J by 2 bases, and 16 bases separated the two germline ends. CDR3 size: 16 residues. DNA of the CDR3: TGTGCCAGCAGTTTTCTGGGGGGAGCGGGGAACTATGGCTACACCTTC. Translating gives CASSFLGGAGNYGYTF.

This clonotype has more than one count but fewer than ten. The chain links TRBV28 to TRBJ2-5, with D possibly TRBD1 on 5 matching bases. The CDR3 contains 18 residues. Germline CDR1 is MDHEN and CDR2 is SYDVKM. With 6 bases removed from V and 5 bases from J, the gap between germline ends came to 28 bases. For the CDR3, the DNA is TGTGCCAGCAGCCCATCCCGCGCAGGGTGGATTATTTGGGAGACCCAGTACTTC. Amino acids: CASSPSRAGWIIWETQYF.